A selection of T cell receptor beta chains follows, all from one sample in a study of blood T cell repertoires in COVID-19. Clones were sequenced by immunoSEQ multiplex PCR, and TCRdb holds only the in-frame ones, with some missing. Of some 77,000 clones detected, about 90% appear once; the ten largest clones hold around 4.1%. Input material: peripheral blood. These receptor sequences come from an elderly woman with active or convalescent COVID-19. Each CDR3 is given with its conserved first and last residue. Fields, in order: CDR3 protein, CDR3 DNA, V gene, clone size, J gene, D gene. D genes are given only for firm matches. Size is omitted from some rows. Given values are once, few, many or a class for expanded clones.

CSGGDSSYEQYF	TGCAGCGGGGGGGACAGTTCCTACGAGCAGTACTTC	TRBV29-1	.	TRBJ2-7	.
CASSESGSNQPQHF	TGTGCCAGCAGTGAATCGGGTTCCAATCAGCCCCAGCATTTT	TRBV2	.	TRBJ1-5	.
CASNPDRGGWGNQPQHF	TGTGCCAGTAACCCAGACAGGGGCGGGTGGGGCAATCAGCCCCAGCATTTT	TRBV19	.	TRBJ1-5	TRBD1
CATSDPGQGNYGYTF	TGTGCCACCAGTGACCCAGGACAGGGCAACTATGGCTACACCTTC	TRBV24-1	.	TRBJ1-2	TRBD1
CASSIAGQDLNF	TGTGCCAGTAGTATCGCAGGACAGGACCTCAACTTC	TRBV19	.	TRBJ2-7	TRBD1
CASSYGTGGTDTQYF	TGTGCCAGCAGTTACGGGACAGGGGGCACAGATACGCAGTATTTT	TRBV6-5	.	TRBJ2-3	TRBD1
CASSLWNGRNSYNEQFF	TGTGCCAGCAGCTTATGGAACGGGAGGAACTCCTACAATGAGCAGTTCTTC	TRBV7-9	.	TRBJ2-1	TRBD2
CASSSGTSSYNEQFF	TGTGCCAGCAGCTCCGGGACTAGCTCCTACAATGAGCAGTTCTTC	TRBV7-2	.	TRBJ2-1	TRBD2
CASTGGANEKLFF	TGTGCCAGCACGGGGGGCGCGAATGAAAAACTGTTTTTT	TRBV9	.	TRBJ1-4	.
CASSLAGKGSPYEQYF	TGCGCCAGCAGCTTGGCCGGGAAAGGGAGCCCCTACGAGCAGTACTTC	TRBV5-1	.	TRBJ2-7	.
CASSVGQGNNSPLHF	TGTGCCAGCAGCGTAGGGCAGGGGAATAATTCACCCCTCCACTTT	TRBV9	.	TRBJ1-6	.
CASSIRSSGANVLTF	TGTGCCAGTAGTATACGTAGCTCTGGGGCCAACGTCCTGACTTTC	TRBV19	once	TRBJ2-6	.
CASSLHAVPNSPLHF	TGTGCCAGCAGCTTACATGCAGTTCCAAATTCACCCCTCCACTTT	TRBV11-2	.	TRBJ1-6	.
CASSTTGTGNTGELFF	TGTGCCAGTAGTACCACCGGGACAGGGAACACCGGGGAGCTGTTTTTT	TRBV19	.	TRBJ2-2	TRBD1
CASSLTGTGSYGYTF	TGTGCCAGCAGCTTGACCGGGACAGGATCCTATGGCTACACCTTC	TRBV5-6	.	TRBJ1-2	TRBD1
CASTDRGLVAFF	TGTGCCAGCACCGACAGGGGGCTGGTAGCTTTCTTT	TRBV2	.	TRBJ1-1	TRBD1
CASSQGRELGNTIYF	TGCGCCAGCAGCCAAGGTAGAGAGTTGGGAAACACCATATATTTT	TRBV4-3	.	TRBJ1-3	.
CASSQGGSSGSREQYF	TGTGCCAGCAGCCAGGGGGGATCTAGCGGGAGTCGCGAGCAGTACTTC	TRBV4-2	.	TRBJ2-7	TRBD2
CAITASGGTDTQYF	TGTGCCATCACGGCTAGCGGGGGCACAGATACGCAGTATTTT	TRBV10-3	.	TRBJ2-3	TRBD2
CASTQQGAGQPQHF	TGTGCCAGTACCCAACAGGGGGCAGGTCAGCCCCAGCATTTT	TRBV19	.	TRBJ1-5	TRBD1
CASSENRGLNQPQHF	TGTGCCAGCAGTGAAAACAGGGGTCTGAATCAGCCCCAGCATTTT	TRBV2	.	TRBJ1-5	TRBD1
CATSDGDRVNGYTF	TGTGCCACCAGTGATGGGGACAGGGTGAATGGCTACACCTTC	TRBV24-1	.	TRBJ1-2	TRBD1
CASSPPHRGPTEAFF	TGTGCCAGCTCGCCACCCCACAGGGGGCCCACTGAAGCTTTCTTT	TRBV18	.	TRBJ1-1	TRBD1
CASSLGQGGMNTEAFF	TGTGCCAGCAGCTTGGGGCAGGGGGGAATGAACACTGAAGCTTTCTTT	TRBV5-4	.	TRBJ1-1	TRBD1
CASSDLGGNTEAFF	TGTGCCAGCAGTGACTTGGGGGGGAACACTGAAGCTTTCTTT	TRBV2	.	TRBJ1-1	.
CASSLPTARAGGSYEQYF	TGTGCCAGCAGCTTACCGACCGCTCGGGCAGGGGGCTCCTACGAGCAGTACTTC	TRBV7-9	.	TRBJ2-7	TRBD1
CASTTGTLPQETQYF	TGTGCCAGCACCACCGGGACACTTCCCCAAGAGACCCAGTACTTC	TRBV14	few	TRBJ2-5	.
CASSRDTYGYTF	TGTGCCAGCAGTCGGGACACCTATGGCTACACCTTC	TRBV5-5	.	TRBJ1-2	.
CASSHFTTGELFF	TGTGCCAGCAGCCATTTTACTACCGGGGAGCTGTTTTTT	TRBV16	.	TRBJ2-2	.
CATSDVASDYGYTF	TGTGCCACCAGTGATGTGGCTAGTGACTATGGCTACACCTTC	TRBV24-1	once	TRBJ1-2	.
CATSDSGTEGETQYF	TGTGCCACCAGTGATTCCGGGACAGAGGGAGAGACCCAGTACTTC	TRBV24-1	.	TRBJ2-5	TRBD1
CASSSLRTGVREKLFF	TGTGCCAGCAGCAGTCTAAGGACAGGGGTCCGGGAAAAACTGTTTTTT	TRBV28	once	TRBJ1-4	TRBD1
CSVESPSTDTQYF	TGCAGCGTTGAGTCCCCAAGCACAGATACGCAGTATTTT	TRBV29-1	.	TRBJ2-3	.
CAWRPAGGYTF	TGTGCCTGGAGGCCCGCCGGTGGCTACACCTTC	TRBV30	.	TRBJ1-2	.
CASSWTGGVGELFF	TGCGCCAGCAGCTGGACAGGAGGGGTCGGGGAGCTGTTTTTT	TRBV5-1	once	TRBJ2-2	.
CATSTWGGSTDTQYF	TGTGCCACCTCGACGTGGGGGGGGAGCACAGATACGCAGTATTTT	TRBV24-1	.	TRBJ2-3	TRBD2